Presented here are 20 T cell receptor beta chains from one specimen sequenced in a study of Graves' ophthalmopathy and Graves' hyperthyroidism. RNA served as the template for amplifying TCR beta CDR3 regions. First-round RT-PCR employed HTBI primers, with a second-round multiplex PCR after it. Using its own MiXCR run on the multiplex PCR reads, TCRdb lists one record per CDR3 protein. This sample has a few hundred thousand distinct CDR3 sequences, with roughly 39% found just once. Sequencing was performed on peripheral blood or thyroid tissue (not recorded which). These receptors were taken from an adult man with Graves' hyperthyroidism.

This clonotype appeared many times. The chain couples TRBV2 to TRBJ2-2; 10 positions match TRBD1. CDR3 size: 16 residues. The germline V gene encodes CDR1 SNHLY and CDR2 FYNNEI. The V and J ends lost 8 bases and 0 bases, in that order; junction bases with no gene match: 6. In DNA form, the CDR3 reads TGTGCCAGCGAGGGACAGGGGAGAACGAACACCGGGGAGCTGTTTTTT. Translating it yields CASEGQGRTNTGELFF.

This clonotype was observed many times. A much larger clonotype is one base distant, so this may be a read error. The CDR3 reads CASSLEGAETQYF. As DNA, the CDR3 is TGTGCCAGCAGCTTGGAGGGGGCAGAGACCCAGTACTTC. This chain uses TRBV7-9 with TRBJ2-5; D possibly corresponds to TRBD1 (7 bases). Germline CDR1 is SEHNR and CDR2 is FQNEAQ (reference sequence). V was pared by 3 bases and J by 4 bases, with 9 bases between. The CDR3 consists of 13 residues.

This clonotype has ten or more counts. The J gene is TRBJ1-1, the V gene TRBV28; the D gene is possibly TRBD1 (5 bases). Trimming removed 5 bases at V and 11 bases at J, with 12 bases between. Germline-derived CDR1 and CDR2 are MDHEN and SYDVKM. This CDR3 has 11 amino acids. The CDR3 region has the DNA TGTGCCAGCAGTCCAGGGCGCAGGGCTTTCTTT. Amino acids: CASSPGRRAFF.

CDR3 region: CASKTGSSSYNEQFF. CDR3 nucleotides: TGTGCCAGCAAGACAGGGTCGAGCTCCTACAATGAGCAGTTCTTC. The chain couples TRBV2 to TRBJ2-1; 7 bases match TRBD1. With 7 bases clipped from V and 0 bases from J, the junction kept 6 bases outside the gene matches. CDR3 size: 15 residues. Germline CDR1 is SNHLY and CDR2 is FYNNEI.

This chain uses TRBV24-1 with TRBJ1-1; possible D gene TRBD1, 6 bases. This CDR3 has 16 amino acids. V was trimmed by 4 bases and J by 3 bases, leaving 17 bases between them. The germline gives CDR1 KGHDR, CDR2 SFDVKD. CDR3 in amino acids: CATSENRGLGDTEAFF. The CDR3 region has the DNA TGTGCCACCAGTGAAAATCGGGGGCTCGGGGACACTGAAGCTTTCTTT.

This clonotype was recorded many times. The rearrangement links TRBV19 to TRBJ1-1, with a tentative D call TRBD1 (5 bases). V gave up 3 bases and J gave up 3 bases, with 14 bases separating them. Germline-derived CDR1 and CDR2 are LNHDA and SQIVND (reference sequence). This CDR3 region has 15 residues. The CDR3 loop reads CASSMMQGLDTEAFF. CDR3 coding DNA: TGTGCCAGTAGTATGATGCAGGGTTTGGACACTGAAGCTTTCTTT.

The V and J genes are TRBV7-9 and TRBJ1-1; 8 nucleotides line up with TRBD1. Trimming at V came to 6 bases and at J to 3 bases, leaving 9 bases not matched to a gene. Germline loops: CDR1 SEHNR, CDR2 FQNEAQ (reference sequence). CDR3 length: 15 amino acids. For the CDR3, the DNA is TGTGCCAGCAGTCCGGACAGGGCTGAGTACACTGAAGCTTTCTTT. This sequence encodes CASSPDRAEYTEAFF. The whole variable domain, filled in from reference TRBV7-9 and TRBJ1-1, reads DTGVSQNPRHKITKRGQNVTFRCDPISEHNRLYWYRQTLGQGPEFLTYFQNEAQLEKSRLLSDRFSAERPKGSFSTLEIQRTEQGDSAMYLCASSPDRAEYTEAFFGQGTRLTVV.

This clonotype was detected only a few times. A much more abundant neighbour one base away suggests this may be a read error. The genes are TRBV2 and TRBJ2-5; 7 bases fit TRBD2. The CDR3 has 15 residues. Germline CDR1 reads SNHLY; CDR2 reads FYNNEI. This chain's CDR3 is CAGRRRAGYQETQYF. The CDR3 coding sequence is TGTGCCGGCAGGAGGAGAGCGGGGTACCAAGAGACCCAGTACTTC.

This clonotype appeared a few times. CDR3 region: CASSDQGARNNEKLFF. CDR3 nucleotides: TGTGCCAGCAGTGATCAGGGGGCGCGTAATAATGAAAAACTGTTTTTT. The chain employs TRBV6-5 and TRBJ1-4; TRBD1 agrees at 8 bases. In germline, CDR1 is MNHEY, CDR2 SVGAGI. J was trimmed by 4 bases and V by 5 bases; bases with no gene match: 9. The CDR3 totals 16 residues.

This clonotype was seen a handful of times. V is TRBV5-5 and J is TRBJ1-1; 8 bases are shared with TRBD1. Unmatched junction bases numbered 7, after V lost 1 base and J lost 2 bases. This CDR3 spans 16 amino acids. The germline CDR1 and CDR2 sequences are SGHKS and YYEKEE (reference sequence). The CDR3 bases are TGTGCCAGCAGCTTGTATTTTCAGGGGGCAAACACTGAAGCTTTCTTT. It translates to CASSLYFQGANTEAFF.

The chain has TRBV24-1 and TRBJ2-7; TRBD2 matches at 10 bases. The better agreement between TRBJ2-1 and the DNA end casts doubt on the J call. Germline CDR1 reads KGHDR; CDR2 reads SFDVKD. The CDR3 covers 16 residues. CDR3 in DNA: TGTGCCACCAGTGACCCCCTAGCGGGAGTTGACGGTGAGCAGTTCTTC. It encodes CATSDPLAGVDGEQFF.

At least ten counts were recorded for this clonotype. The V call is TRBV12-3 or TRBV12-4, the J call TRBJ2-7; tentative D call: TRBD1 (6 bases). V gave up 5 bases and J gave up 5 bases, with 22 bases separating them. The CDR3 consists of 16 residues. DNA of the CDR3: TGTGCCAGCAGTGCCGGGACAAAAGCCAACTCGGACGAGCAGTACTTC. Its protein is CASSAGTKANSDEQYF.

This clonotype was counted at least ten times. The V gene is TRBV19, the J gene TRBJ2-7; D uncertain. CDR3 length: 14 amino acids. Germline V CDR1 and CDR2: LNHDA, SQIVND (reference sequence). The V gene lost 5 bases and the J gene lost 0 bases, with 11 bases spanning the gap. The CDR3 DNA sequence: TGTGCCAGTAGTGGTCAGGAGAGCTCCTACGAGCAGTACTTC. It specifies CASSGQESSYEQYF.

This chain connects TRBV28 to TRBJ2-5, with TRBD1 matching 10 bases. CDR1 is MDHEN, CDR2 SYDVKM, per germline. V trimming: 6 bases; J trimming: 3 bases; junction bases outside the gene matches: 10. The CDR3 has 16 amino acids. The CDR3 protein is CASSPTGTGDKETQYF. DNA for the CDR3: TGTGCCAGCAGCCCAACCGGGACAGGGGATAAAGAGACCCAGTACTTC.

The chain links TRBV10-3 to TRBJ2-5; D gene uncertain. The ends were cut back, 3 bases at V and 1 base at J, with 12 bases in the middle. The germline gives CDR1 ENHRY, CDR2 SYGVKD. The CDR3 contains 15 residues. The chain's CDR3 is CAISDPDRGQETQYF. The CDR3 bases are TGTGCCATCAGTGATCCGGACCGCGGCCAAGAGACCCAGTACTTC.

The chain is built from TRBV6-5 and TRBJ1-6; 7 bases agree with TRBD1. Germline V gene lookup returns CDR1 MNHEY and CDR2 SVGAGI. Trimming at V came to 3 bases and at J to 5 bases, leaving 4 bases not matched to a gene. This CDR3 has 15 amino acids. The DNA of the CDR3 is TGTGCCAGCAGTTATAGAAGGGGGCATAATTCACCCCTCCACTTT. It codes for CASSYRRGHNSPLHF.

This clonotype has ten or more counts. The chain couples TRBV7-8 to TRBJ2-7, with D possibly matching TRBD2 (5 bases). Germline assignment: CDR1 SGHVS and CDR2 FQNEAQ. The CDR3 extends over 14 amino acids. Deletions cut 1 base from V and 3 bases from J, with 10 bases between. The CDR3, as DNA: TGTGCCAGCAGCTTAGGGGGAGAAGTCTACGAGCAGTACTTC. It encodes CASSLGGEVYEQYF.

This clonotype showed up many times. The junction shows a germline mismatch at one end, possibly a read error. V and J are TRBV7-3 and TRBJ2-2; a weak D match, TRBD2 (5 bases). This CDR3 spans 14 amino acids. From germline, CDR1 is SGHTA and CDR2 FQGTGA. The DNA of the CDR3 is TGTGCCAGCAGCCTAACTAGATTGTCCGGGGAGCTGTTTTTT. Translated: CASSLTRLSGELFF.

V and J are TRBV10-3 and TRBJ1-2, with 9 bases that match TRBD1. The CDR3 is made up of 16 amino acids. Trimming removed 3 bases from V and 1 base from J; junction bases left unmatched: 6. CDR1 and CDR2 (germline): ENHRY, SYGVKD. CDR3 in amino acids: CAISDPVTGGNYGYTF. CDR3 nucleotide sequence: TGTGCCATCAGTGACCCAGTGACAGGGGGTAACTATGGCTACACCTTC.

The DNA of the CDR3 is TGTGCCAGCAGCCCAGACTACTACAATGAGCAGTACTTC. This gives the protein CASSPDYYNEQYF. The chain carries TRBV7-6 and TRBJ2-7; weak D call: TRBD2 (5 bases). CDR3 length: 13 residues. The germline gives CDR1 SGHVS, CDR2 FNYEAQ. Deletions cut 5 bases from V and 7 bases from J, with 15 bases between.